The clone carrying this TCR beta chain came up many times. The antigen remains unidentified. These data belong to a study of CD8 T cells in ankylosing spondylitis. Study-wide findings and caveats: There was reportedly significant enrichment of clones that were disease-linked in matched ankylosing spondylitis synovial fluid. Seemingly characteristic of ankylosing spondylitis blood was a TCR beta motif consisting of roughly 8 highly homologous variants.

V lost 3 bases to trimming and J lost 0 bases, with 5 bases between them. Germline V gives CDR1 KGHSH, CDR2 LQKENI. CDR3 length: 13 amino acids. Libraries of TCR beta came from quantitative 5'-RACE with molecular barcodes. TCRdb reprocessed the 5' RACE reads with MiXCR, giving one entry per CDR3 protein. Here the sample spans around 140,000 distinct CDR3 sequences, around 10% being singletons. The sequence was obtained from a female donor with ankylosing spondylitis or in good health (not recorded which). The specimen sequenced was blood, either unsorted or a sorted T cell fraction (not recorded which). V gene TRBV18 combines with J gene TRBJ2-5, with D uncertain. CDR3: CASSPGYQETQYF. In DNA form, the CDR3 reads TGTGCCAGCTCACCTGGCTACCAAGAGACCCAGTACTTC.